This section outlines one T cell receptor beta chain sequence together with its context. Its specificity is not known. Germline lookup yields CDR1 SGHAT and CDR2 FQNNGV. This CDR3 has 15 amino acids. The V and J ends lost 3 bases and 2 bases, in that order; junction bases with no gene match: 4. The repertoire was sequenced with immunoSEQ multiplex PCR; TCRdb's copy has only in-frame clones and lacks some. This table holds 350,000 to 400,000 clones, 80% to 90% found once. These data belong to a study of Ad26.COV2.S vaccination and SARS-CoV-2 variants. On the study more broadly: Ad26.COV2.S was injected intramuscularly once or twice, 56 days apart. Study outcomes and limitations: Measurements of TCR breadth and depth may have given underestimates of the total T cell responses. Vaccine recipients had higher spike-specific TCR breadth than placebo recipients.

Described treatment: roughly 20 received Ad26.COV2.S at low or high dose, single or two shots; 5 received placebo; per-sample allocation not given. Vaccine and placebo recipients were sampled on day 63 after the first injection. An Ad26 vector carrying the Wuhan-strain SARS-CoV-2 spike served as the vaccine. Here the sequenced sample was peripheral blood, taken in a trial of Ad26.COV2.S vaccine versus placebo. The V gene is TRBV11-2, the J gene TRBJ2-1; 7 bases are shared with TRBD2. The sequence was collected from a person between 18 and 65 years old who received the Ad26.COV2.S COVID-19 vaccine or a placebo. The CDR3 DNA reads TGTGCCAGCAGCTTCCCGGGGGGTACCTACAATGAGCAGTTCTTC. Protein: CASSFPGGTYNEQFF.